Sequencing of this T cell receptor (beta chain) was carried out in a study of control samples from healthy donors and cancer patients. This table comes from immunoSEQ multiplex PCR, and its TCRdb copy is limited to in-frame clones, with some not included. The data show under 100,000 clones, about 87% seen once. The CDR3 length is 13 residues. The V end lost 2 bases, the J end lost 7 bases, and 11 bases lay between the germline ends. Germline lookup yields CDR1 LGHNA and CDR2 YNFKEQ. The receptor's source is a woman in her 70s in good health. The sequencing input was blood. The chain links TRBV4-2 to TRBJ2-5; D might be TRBD2 (6 bases). CDR3 sequence: CASSQREEGTQYF. In DNA, the CDR3 is TGTGCCAGCAGCCAAAGGGAGGAGGGGACCCAGTACTTC.